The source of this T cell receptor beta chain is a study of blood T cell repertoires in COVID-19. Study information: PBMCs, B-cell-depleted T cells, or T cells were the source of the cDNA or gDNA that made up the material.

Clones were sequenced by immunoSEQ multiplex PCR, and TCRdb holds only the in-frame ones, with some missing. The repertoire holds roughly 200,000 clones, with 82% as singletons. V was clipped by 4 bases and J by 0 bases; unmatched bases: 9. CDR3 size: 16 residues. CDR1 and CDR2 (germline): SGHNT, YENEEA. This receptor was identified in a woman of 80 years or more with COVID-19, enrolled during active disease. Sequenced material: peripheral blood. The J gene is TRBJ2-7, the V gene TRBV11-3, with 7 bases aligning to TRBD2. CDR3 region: CASSSPPGGNSYEQYF. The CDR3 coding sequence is TGTGCCAGCAGCTCCCCGCCGGGGGGAAACTCCTACGAGCAGTACTTC.